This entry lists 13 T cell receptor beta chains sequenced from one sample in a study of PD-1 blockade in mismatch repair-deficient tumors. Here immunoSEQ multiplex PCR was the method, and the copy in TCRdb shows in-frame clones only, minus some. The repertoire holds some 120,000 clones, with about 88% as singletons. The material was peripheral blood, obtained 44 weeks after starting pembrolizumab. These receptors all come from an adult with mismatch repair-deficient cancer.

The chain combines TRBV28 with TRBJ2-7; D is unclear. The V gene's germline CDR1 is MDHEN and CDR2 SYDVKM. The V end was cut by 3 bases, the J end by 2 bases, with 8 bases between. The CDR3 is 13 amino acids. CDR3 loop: CASSLEWTYEQYF. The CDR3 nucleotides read TGTGCCAGCAGTTTGGAATGGACCTACGAGCAGTACTTC.

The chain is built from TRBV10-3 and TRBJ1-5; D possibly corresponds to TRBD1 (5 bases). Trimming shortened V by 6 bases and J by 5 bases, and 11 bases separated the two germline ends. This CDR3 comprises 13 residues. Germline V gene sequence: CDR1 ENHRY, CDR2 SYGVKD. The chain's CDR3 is CAIRGDRDQPQHF. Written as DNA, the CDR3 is TGTGCCATCAGGGGGGACCGCGATCAGCCCCAGCATTTT.

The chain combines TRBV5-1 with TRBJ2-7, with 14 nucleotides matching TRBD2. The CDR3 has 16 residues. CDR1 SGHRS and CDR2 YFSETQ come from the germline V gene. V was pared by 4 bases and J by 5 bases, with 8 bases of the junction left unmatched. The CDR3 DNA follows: TGCGCCAGCAGCCCTACGGGACTAGCGGGAGTGGACGAGCAGTACTTC. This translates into CASSPTGLAGVDEQYF.

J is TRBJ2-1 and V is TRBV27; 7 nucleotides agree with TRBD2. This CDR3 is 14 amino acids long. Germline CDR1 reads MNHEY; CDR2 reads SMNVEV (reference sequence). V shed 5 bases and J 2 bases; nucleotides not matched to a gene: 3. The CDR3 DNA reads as TGTGCCAGCAGTCAACTAGCGCCCTACAATGAGCAGTTCTTC. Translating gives CASSQLAPYNEQFF.

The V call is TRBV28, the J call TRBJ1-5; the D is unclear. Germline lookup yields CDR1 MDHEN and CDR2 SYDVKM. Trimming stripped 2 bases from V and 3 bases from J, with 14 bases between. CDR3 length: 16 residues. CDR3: CASSLGDGSYNQPQHF. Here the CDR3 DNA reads TGTGCCAGCAGTTTAGGGGATGGATCTTACAATCAGCCCCAGCATTTT.

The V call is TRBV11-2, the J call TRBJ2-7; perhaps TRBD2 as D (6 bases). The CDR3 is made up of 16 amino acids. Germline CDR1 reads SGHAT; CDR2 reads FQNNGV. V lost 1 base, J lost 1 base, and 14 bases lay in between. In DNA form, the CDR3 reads TGTGCCAGCAGCTTAGTAGGAGGGGCGGGTTCCTACGAGCAGTACTTC. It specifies CASSLVGGAGSYEQYF. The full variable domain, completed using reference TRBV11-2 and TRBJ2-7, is EAGVAQSPRYKIIEKRQSVAFWCNPISGHATLYWYQQILGQGPKLLIQFQNNGVVDDSQLPKDRFSAERLKGVDSTLKIQPAKLEDSAVYLCASSLVGGAGSYEQYFGPGTRLTVT.

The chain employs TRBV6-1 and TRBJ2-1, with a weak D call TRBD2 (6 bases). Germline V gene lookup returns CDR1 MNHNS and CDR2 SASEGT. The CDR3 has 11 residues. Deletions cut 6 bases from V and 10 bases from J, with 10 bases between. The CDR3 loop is CASRTSGEQFF. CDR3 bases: TGTGCCAGCAGGACGAGCGGGGAGCAGTTCTTC.

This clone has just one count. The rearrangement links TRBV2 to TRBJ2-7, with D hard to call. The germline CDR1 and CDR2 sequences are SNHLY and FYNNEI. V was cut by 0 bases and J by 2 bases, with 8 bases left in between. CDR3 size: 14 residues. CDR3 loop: CASSEAGQAYEQYF. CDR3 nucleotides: TGTGCCAGCAGTGAAGCTGGGCAAGCCTACGAGCAGTACTTC. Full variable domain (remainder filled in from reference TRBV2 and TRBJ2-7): EPEVTQTPSHQVTQMGQEVILRCVPISNHLYFYWYRQILGQKVEFLVSFYNNEISEKSEIFDDQFSVERPDGSNFTLKIRSTKLEDSAMYFCASSEAGQAYEQYFGPGTRLTVT.

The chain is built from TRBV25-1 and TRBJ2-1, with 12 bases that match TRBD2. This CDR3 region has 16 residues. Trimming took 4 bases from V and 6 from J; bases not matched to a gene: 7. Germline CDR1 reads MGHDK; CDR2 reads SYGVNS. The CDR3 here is CASSALAGGGGNEQFF. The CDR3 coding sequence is TGTGCCAGCAGTGCGCTAGCGGGAGGGGGAGGCAATGAGCAGTTCTTC.

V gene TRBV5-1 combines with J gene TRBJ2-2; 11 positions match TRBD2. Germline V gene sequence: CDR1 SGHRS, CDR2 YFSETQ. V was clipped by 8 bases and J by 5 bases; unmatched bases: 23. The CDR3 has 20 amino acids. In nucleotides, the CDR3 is TGCGCCAGTAAAAACCGGGCCGATTTACTAGCGGGAGTAAATACCGGGGAGCTGTTTTTT. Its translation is CASKNRADLLAGVNTGELFF.

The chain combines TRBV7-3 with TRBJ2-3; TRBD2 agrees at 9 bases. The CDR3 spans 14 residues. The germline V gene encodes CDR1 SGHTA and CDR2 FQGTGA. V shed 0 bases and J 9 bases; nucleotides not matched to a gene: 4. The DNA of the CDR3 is TGTGCCAGCAGCTTAACAGGGCTAGCGGGAACGCAGTATTTT. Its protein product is CASSLTGLAGTQYF. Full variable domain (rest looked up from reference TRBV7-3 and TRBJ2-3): GAGVSQTPSNKVTEKGKYVELRCDPISGHTALYWYRQSLGQGPEFLIYFQGTGAADDSGLPNDRFFAVRPEGSVSTLKIQRTERGDSAVYLCASSLTGLAGTQYFGPGTRLTVL.

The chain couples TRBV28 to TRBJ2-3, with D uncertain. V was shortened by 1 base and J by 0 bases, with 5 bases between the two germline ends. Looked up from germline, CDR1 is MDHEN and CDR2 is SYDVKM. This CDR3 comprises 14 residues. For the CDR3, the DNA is TGTGCCAGCAGTTTATCCGGGAGCACAGATACGCAGTATTTT. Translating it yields CASSLSGSTDTQYF. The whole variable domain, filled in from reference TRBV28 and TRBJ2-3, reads DVKVTQSSRYLVKRTGEKVFLECVQDMDHENMFWYRQDPGLGLRLIYFSYDVKMKEKGDIPEGYSVSREKKERFSLILESASTNQTSMYLCASSLSGSTDTQYFGPGTRLTVL.

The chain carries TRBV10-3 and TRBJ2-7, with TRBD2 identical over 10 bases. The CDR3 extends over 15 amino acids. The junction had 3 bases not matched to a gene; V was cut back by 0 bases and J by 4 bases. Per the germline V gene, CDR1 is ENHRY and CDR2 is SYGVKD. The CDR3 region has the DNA TGTGCCATCAGTGAGTCGGCTAGCGGGAGTTACGAGCAGTACTTC. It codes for CAISESASGSYEQYF.